The clone carrying this T cell receptor beta chain was observed a few times. The data are from a study of T-cell reconstitution after alpha-beta-depleted transplantation in children. Germline V gives CDR1 MNHNS, CDR2 SASEGT. The junction had 6 bases not matched to a gene; V was cut back by 7 bases and J by 2 bases. The CDR3 contains 14 residues. A library of TCRbeta sequences, prepared with unique molecular identifiers, was generated. TCRdb redid the calling of the PCR reads with MiXCR, one entry per CDR3 protein. The table records approximately 420,000 distinct CDR3 sequences, approximately 10% of them present only once.

The specimen was PBMCs from the stem cell graft donor, collected from the stem cell graft. V is TRBV6-1 and J is TRBJ2-7; 9 positions agree with TRBD2. The sequence was collected from a human donor who donated a stem cell graft to a child with acute myeloid leukemia. DNA for the CDR3: TGTGCCAGCAAGGGTCTAGCGGGACCCTACGAGCAGTACTTC. Its translation: CASKGLAGPYEQYF.